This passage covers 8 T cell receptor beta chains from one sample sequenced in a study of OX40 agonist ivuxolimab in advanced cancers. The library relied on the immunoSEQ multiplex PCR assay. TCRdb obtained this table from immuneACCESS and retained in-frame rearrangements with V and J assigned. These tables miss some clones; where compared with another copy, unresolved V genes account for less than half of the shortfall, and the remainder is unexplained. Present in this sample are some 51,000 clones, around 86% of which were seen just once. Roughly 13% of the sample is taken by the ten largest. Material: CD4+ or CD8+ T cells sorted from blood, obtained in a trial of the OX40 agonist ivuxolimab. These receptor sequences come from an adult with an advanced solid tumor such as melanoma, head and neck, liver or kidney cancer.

For the CDR3, the DNA is TGCGCCAGCAGCCAAGAAGGAGGGTCCCTCGAGACCCAGTACTTC. It encodes CASSQEGGSLETQYF. The rearrangement links TRBV4-1 to TRBJ2-5; tentatively, D is TRBD2 (6 bases). V was pared by 0 bases and J by 5 bases, with 13 bases between. The germline CDR1 and CDR2 sequences are MGHRA and YSYEKL. This CDR3 comprises 15 residues.

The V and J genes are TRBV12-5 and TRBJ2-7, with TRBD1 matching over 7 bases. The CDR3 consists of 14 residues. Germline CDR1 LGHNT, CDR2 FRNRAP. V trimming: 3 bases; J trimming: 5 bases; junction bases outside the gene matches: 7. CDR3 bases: TGTGCTAGTGGTTTTGGGACAGTGCTCCACGAGCAGTACTTC. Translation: CASGFGTVLHEQYF.

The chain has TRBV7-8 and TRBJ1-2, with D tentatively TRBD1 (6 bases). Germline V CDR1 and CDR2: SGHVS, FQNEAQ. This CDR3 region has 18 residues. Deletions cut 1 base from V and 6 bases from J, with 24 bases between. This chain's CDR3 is CASSLERGQSKWNDGYTF. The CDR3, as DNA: TGTGCCAGCAGCTTAGAGCGGGGGCAGTCCAAGTGGAACGATGGCTACACCTTC.

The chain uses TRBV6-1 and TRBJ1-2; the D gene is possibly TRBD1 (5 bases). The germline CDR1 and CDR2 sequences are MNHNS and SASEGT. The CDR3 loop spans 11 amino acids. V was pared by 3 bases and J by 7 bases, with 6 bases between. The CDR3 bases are TGTGCCAGCAGTGAGGGGGGTGGCTACACCTTC. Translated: CASSEGGGYTF.

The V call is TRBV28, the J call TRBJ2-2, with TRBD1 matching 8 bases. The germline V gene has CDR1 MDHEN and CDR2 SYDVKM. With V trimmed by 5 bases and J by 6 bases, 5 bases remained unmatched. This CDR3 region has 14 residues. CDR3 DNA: TGTGCCAGCAGTCCCCACAGGGGGGCCGGGGAGCTGTTTTTT. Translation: CASSPHRGAGELFF.

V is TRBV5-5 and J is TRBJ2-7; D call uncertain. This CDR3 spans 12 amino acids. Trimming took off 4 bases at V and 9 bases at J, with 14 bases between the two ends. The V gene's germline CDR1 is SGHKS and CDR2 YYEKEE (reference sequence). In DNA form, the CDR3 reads TGTGCCAGCAGCGGCCTCGTTTCGCGGCAGTACTTC. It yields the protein CASSGLVSRQYF.

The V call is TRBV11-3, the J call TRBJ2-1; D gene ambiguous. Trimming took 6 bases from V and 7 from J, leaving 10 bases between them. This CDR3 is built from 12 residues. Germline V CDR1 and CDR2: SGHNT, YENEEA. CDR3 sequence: CASSPRSNEQFF. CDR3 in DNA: TGTGCCAGCAGTCCCCGTTCGAATGAGCAGTTCTTC.

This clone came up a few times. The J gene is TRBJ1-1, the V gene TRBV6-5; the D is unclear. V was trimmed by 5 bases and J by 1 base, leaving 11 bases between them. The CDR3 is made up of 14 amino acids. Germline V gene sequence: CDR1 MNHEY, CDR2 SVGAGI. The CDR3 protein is CASSNLMSNTEAFF. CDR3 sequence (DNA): TGTGCCAGCAGTAACCTCATGTCGAACACTGAAGCTTTCTTT.